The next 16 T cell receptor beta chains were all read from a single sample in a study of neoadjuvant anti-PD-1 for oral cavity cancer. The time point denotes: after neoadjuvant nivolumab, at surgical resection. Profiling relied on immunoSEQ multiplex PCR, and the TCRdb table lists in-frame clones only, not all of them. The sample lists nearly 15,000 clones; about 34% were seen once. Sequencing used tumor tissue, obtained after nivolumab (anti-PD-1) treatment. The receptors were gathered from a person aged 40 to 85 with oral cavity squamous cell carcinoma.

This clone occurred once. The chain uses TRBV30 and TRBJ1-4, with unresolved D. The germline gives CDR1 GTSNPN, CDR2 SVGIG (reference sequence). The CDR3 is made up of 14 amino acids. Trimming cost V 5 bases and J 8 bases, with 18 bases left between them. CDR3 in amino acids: CAWGTYGFLEKLFF. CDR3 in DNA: TGTGCCTGGGGCACCTACGGGTTCTTGGAAAAACTGTTTTTT. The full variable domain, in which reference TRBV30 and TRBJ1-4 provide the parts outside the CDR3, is SQTIHQWPATLVQPVGSPLSLECTVEGTSNPNLYWYRQAAGRGLQLLFYSVGIGQISSEVPQNLSASRPQDRQFILSSKKLLLSDSGFYLCAWGTYGFLEKLFFGSGTQLSVL.

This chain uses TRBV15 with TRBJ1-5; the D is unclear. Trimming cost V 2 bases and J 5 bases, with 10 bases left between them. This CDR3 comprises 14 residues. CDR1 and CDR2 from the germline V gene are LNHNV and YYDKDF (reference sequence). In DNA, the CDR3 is TGTGCCACCAGCAGACACGGTGTTTATCAGCCCCAGCATTTT. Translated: CATSRHGVYQPQHF.

CDR3 protein: CASRPPGGRSTQYF. The CDR3 DNA sequence: TGTGCCAGCAGACCTCCCGGCGGGAGAAGTACGCAGTATTTT. The V and J genes are TRBV6-6 and TRBJ2-3; TRBD2 agrees at 7 bases. The CDR3 has 14 residues. V was clipped by 6 bases and J by 8 bases; unmatched bases: 11. Germline lookup yields CDR1 MNHNY and CDR2 SVGAGI (reference sequence).

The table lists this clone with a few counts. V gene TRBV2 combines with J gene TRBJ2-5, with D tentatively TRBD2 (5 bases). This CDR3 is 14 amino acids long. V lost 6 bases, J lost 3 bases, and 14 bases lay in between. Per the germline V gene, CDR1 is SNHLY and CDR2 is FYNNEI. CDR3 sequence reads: CASSPATREETQYF. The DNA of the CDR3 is TGTGCCAGCAGCCCCGCGACGCGGGAAGAGACCCAGTACTTC.

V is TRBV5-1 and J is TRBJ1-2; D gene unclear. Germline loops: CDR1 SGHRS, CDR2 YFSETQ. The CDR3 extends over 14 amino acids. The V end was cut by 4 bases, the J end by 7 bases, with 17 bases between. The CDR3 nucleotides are TGCGCCAGCAGCGGCGTCGGAAGACAAGGTGGCTACACCTTC. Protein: CASSGVGRQGGYTF. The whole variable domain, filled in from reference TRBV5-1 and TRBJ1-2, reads KAGVTQTPRYLIKTRGQQVTLSCSPISGHRSVSWYQQTPGQGLQFLFEYFSETQRNKGNFPGRFSGRQFSNSRSEMNVSTLELGDSALYLCASSGVGRQGGYTFGSGTRLTVV.

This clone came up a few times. The CDR3 bases are TGTGCCAGCAGCTTAGCCAGGGGAGGAAATTCACCCCTCCACTTT. Protein sequence: CASSLARGGNSPLHF. This chain joins TRBV7-9 and TRBJ1-6, with D possibly matching TRBD1 (6 bases). V was cut by 0 bases and J by 7 bases, with 10 bases left in between. The CDR3 consists of 15 residues. Germline V gene data show CDR1 as SEHNR and CDR2 as FQNEAQ (reference sequence).

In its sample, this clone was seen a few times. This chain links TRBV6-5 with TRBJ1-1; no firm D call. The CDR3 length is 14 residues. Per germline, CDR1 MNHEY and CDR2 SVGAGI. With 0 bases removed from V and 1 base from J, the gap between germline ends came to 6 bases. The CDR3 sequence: CASSYSARNTEAFF. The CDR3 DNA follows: TGTGCCAGCAGTTACTCGGCAAGGAACACTGAAGCTTTCTTT.

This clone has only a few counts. The CDR3 sequence is CASSLSRGEANYGYTF. In DNA, the CDR3 is TGTGCCAGCAGCTTGAGTCGGGGAGAGGCTAACTATGGCTACACCTTC. The gene calls are TRBV5-6 and TRBJ1-2; D gene unclear. Per the germline V gene, CDR1 is SGHDT and CDR2 is YYEEEE. V lost 1 base and J lost 0, with 13 bases in between. This CDR3 is built from 16 residues.

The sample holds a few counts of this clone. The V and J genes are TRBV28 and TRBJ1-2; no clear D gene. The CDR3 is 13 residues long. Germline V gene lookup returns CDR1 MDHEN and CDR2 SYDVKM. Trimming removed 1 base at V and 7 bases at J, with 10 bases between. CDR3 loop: CASSLSSPGGYTF. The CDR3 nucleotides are TGTGCCAGCAGTTTATCTTCCCCTGGTGGCTACACCTTC.

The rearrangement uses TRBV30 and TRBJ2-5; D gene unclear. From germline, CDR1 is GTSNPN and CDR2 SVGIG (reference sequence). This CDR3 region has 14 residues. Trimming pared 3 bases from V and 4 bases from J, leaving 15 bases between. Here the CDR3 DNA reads TGTGCCTGGAGACCGCATATCGGTGGAGAGACCCAGTACTTC. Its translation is CAWRPHIGGETQYF.

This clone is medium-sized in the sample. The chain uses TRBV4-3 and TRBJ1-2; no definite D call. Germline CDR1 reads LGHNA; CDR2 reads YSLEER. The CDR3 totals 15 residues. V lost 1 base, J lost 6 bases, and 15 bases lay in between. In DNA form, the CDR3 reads TGCGCCAGCAGCCAAGGTCGACTGGCTCGCCATGGCTACACCTTC. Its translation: CASSQGRLARHGYTF.

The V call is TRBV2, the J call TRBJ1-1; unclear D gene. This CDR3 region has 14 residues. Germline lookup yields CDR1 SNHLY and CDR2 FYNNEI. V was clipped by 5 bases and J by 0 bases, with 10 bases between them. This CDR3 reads CASSYDQMNTEAFF. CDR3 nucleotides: TGTGCCAGCAGTTACGATCAAATGAACACTGAAGCTTTCTTT.

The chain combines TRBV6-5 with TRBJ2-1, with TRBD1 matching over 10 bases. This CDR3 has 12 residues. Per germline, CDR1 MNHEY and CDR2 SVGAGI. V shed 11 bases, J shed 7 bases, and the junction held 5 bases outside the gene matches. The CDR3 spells CAGTGAPNEQFF. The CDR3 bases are TGTGCCGGGACAGGGGCCCCTAATGAGCAGTTCTTC.

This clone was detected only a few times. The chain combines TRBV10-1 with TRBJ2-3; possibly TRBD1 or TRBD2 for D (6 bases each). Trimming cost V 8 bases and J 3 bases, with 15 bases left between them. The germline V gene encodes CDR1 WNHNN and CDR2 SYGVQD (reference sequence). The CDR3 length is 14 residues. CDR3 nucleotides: TGCGCCAGCGGGATTGGGGGGCCTACAGATACGCAGTATTTT. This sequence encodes CASGIGGPTDTQYF.

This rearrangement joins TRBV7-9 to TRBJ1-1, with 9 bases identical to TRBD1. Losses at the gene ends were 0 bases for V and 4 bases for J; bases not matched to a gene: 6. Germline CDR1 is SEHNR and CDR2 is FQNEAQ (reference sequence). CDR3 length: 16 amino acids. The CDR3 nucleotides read TGTGCCAGCAGCTTAGCCCGGACAGGGGTGGGCACTGAAGCTTTCTTT. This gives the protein CASSLARTGVGTEAFF.

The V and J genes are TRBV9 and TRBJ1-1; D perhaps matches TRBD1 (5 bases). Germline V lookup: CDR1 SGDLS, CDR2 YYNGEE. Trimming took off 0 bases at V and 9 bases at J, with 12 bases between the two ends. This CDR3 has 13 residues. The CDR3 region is CASSVASGGKAFF. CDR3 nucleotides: TGTGCCAGCAGCGTAGCTTCCGGGGGGAAAGCTTTCTTT.